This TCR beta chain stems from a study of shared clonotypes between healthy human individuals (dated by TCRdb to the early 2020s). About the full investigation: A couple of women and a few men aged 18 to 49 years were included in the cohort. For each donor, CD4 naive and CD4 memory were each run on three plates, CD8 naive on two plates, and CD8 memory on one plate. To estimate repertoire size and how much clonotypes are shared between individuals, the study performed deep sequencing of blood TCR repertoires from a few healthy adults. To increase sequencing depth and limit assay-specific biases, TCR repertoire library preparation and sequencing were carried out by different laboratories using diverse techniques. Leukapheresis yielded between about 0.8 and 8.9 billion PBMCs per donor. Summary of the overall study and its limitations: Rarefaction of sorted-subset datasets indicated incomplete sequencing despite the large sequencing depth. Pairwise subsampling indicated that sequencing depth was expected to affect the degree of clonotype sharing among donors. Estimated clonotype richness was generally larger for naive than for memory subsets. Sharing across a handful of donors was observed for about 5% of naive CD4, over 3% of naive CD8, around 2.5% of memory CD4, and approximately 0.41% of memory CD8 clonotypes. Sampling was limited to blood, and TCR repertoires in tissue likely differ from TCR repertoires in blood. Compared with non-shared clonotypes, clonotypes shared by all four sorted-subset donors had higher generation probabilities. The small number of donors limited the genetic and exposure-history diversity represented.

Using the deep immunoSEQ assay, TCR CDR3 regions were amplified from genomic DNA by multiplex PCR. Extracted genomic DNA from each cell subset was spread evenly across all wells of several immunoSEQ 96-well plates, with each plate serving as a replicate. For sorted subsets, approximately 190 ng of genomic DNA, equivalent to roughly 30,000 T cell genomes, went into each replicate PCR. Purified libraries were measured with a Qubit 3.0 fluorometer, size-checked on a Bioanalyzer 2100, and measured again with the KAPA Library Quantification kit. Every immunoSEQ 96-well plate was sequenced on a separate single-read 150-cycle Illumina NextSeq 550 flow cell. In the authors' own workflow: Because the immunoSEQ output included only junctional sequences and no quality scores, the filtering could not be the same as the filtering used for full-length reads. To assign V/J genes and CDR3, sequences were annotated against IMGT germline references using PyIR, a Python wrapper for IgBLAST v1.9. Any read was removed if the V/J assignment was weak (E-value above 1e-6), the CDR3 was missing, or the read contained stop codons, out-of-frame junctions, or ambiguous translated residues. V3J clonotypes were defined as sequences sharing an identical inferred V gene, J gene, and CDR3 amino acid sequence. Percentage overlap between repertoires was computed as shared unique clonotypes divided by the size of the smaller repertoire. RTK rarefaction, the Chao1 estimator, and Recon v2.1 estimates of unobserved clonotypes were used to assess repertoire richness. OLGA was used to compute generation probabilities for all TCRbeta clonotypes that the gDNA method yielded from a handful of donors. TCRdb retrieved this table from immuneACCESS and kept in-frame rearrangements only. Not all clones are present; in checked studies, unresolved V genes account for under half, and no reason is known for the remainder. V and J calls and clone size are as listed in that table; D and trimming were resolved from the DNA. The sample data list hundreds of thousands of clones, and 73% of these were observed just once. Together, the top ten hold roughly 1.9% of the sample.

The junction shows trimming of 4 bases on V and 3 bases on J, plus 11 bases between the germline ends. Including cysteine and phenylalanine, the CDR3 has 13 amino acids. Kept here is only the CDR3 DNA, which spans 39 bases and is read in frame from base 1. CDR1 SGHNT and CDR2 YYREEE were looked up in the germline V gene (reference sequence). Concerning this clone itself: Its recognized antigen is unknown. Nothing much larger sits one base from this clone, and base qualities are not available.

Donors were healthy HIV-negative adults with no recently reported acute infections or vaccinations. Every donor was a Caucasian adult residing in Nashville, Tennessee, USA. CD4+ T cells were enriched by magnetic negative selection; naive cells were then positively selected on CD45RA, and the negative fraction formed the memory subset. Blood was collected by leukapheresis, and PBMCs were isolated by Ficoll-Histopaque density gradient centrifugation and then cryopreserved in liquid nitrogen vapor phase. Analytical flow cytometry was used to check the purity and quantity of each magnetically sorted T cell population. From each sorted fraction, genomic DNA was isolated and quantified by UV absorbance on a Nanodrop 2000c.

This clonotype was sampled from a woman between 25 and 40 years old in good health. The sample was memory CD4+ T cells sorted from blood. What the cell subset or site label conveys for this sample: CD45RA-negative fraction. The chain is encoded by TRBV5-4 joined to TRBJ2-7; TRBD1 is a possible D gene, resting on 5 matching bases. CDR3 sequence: CASSMDMIYEQYF. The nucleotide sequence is TGTGCCAGCAGCATGGACATGATCTACGAGCAGTACTTC.